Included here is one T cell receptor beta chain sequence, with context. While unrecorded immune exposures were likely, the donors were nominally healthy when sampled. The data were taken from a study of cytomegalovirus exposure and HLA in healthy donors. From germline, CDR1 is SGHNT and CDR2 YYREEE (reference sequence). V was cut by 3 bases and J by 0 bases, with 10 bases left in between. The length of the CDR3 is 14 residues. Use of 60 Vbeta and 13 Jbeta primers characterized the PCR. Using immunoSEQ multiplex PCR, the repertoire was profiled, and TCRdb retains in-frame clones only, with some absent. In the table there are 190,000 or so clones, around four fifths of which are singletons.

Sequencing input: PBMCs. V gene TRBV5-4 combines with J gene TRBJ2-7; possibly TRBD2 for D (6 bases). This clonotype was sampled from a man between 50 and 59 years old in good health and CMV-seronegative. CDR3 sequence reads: CASSSAGSSYEQYF. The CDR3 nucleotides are TGTGCCAGCAGCTCAGCGGGTTCCTCCTACGAGCAGTACTTC.